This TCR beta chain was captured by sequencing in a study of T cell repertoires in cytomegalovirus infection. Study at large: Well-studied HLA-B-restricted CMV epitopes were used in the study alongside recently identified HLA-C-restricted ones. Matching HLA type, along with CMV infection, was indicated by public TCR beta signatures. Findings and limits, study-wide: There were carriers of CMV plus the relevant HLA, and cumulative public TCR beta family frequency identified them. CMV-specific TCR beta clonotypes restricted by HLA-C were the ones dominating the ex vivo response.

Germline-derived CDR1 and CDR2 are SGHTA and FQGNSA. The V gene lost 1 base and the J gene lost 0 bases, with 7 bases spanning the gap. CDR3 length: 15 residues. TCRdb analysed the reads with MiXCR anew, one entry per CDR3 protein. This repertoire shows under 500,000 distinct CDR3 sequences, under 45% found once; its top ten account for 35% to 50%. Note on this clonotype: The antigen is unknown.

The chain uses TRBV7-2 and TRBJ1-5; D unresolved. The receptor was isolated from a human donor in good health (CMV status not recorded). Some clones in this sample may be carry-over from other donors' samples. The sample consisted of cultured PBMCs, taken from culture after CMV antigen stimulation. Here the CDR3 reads CASSLVAFSNQPQHF. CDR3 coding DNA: TGTGCCAGCAGCTTAGTTGCATTTAGCAATCAGCCCCAGCATTTT.